This TCR beta chain comes out of a study of T cell responses to AZD1222 COVID-19 vaccine. Study-level background: Pooled together were second doses at about 4 or about 12 weeks. Study-level findings and limits: Baseline antibody screening turned up just six seropositive AZD1222 recipients. The donor cohort was predominantly white British with a female majority, and clonal diversity may have been underestimated.

This clone appeared once. Its antigen is still unknown. The protocol was immunoSEQ multiplex PCR, while the TCRdb copy is restricted to in-frame clones and leaves out a portion. Of over 120,000 clones in the sample, 92% were seen once. This TCR came from an adult in good health. The source material was peripheral blood, sampled on day 0 of AZD1222 vaccination.

The CDR3 bases are TGTGCCAGCAGTGAAGTGGGGGTCTTGCTGGCCGGAAAGGATAATGAGCAGTTCTTC. Translation gives CASSEVGVLLAGKDNEQFF. This chain links TRBV6-1 with TRBJ2-1; D may be TRBD1 or TRBD2 (5 bases each). The CDR3 loop spans 19 amino acids. Trimming pared 1 base from V and 7 bases from J, leaving 26 bases between. Germline-derived CDR1 and CDR2 are MNHNS and SASEGT.